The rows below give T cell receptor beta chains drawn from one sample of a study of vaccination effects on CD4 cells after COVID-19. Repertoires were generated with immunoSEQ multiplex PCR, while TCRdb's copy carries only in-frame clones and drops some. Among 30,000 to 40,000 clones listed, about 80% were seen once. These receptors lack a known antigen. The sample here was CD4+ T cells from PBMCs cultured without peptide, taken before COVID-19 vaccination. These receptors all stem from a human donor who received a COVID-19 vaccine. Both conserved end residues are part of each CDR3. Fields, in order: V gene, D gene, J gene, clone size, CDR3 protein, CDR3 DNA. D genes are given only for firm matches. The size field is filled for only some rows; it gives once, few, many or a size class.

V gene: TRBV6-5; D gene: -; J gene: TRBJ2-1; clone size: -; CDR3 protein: CASSSHQNNEQFF; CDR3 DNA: TGTGCCAGCAGTTCCCACCAAAACAATGAGCAGTTCTTC
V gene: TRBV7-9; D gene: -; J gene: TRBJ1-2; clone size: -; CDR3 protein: CASTPGLSNYGYTF; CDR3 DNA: TGTGCCAGCACCCCCGGCCTCTCTAACTATGGCTACACCTTC
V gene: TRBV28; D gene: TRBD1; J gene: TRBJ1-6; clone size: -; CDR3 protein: CASSQLDRVDSPLHF; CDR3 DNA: TGTGCCAGCAGTCAACTGGACAGGGTAGATTCACCCCTCCACTTT
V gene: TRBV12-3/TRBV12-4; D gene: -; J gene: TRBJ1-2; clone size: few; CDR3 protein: CASKGRLDYGYTF; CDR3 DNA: TGTGCCAGCAAGGGGCGTCTCGACTATGGCTACACCTTC
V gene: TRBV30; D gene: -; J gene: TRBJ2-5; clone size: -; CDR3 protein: CAWLRAGTQYF; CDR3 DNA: TGTGCCTGGTTAAGGGCGGGGACCCAGTACTTC
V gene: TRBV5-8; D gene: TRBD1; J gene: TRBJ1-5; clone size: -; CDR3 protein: CASSGGQFGNQPQHF; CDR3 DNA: TGTGCCAGCAGCGGGGGACAGTTTGGGAATCAGCCCCAGCATTTT
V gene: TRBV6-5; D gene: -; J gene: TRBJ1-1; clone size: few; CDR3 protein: CASSHRDRGTEAFF; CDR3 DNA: TGTGCCAGCAGTCACAGGGATCGGGGGACTGAAGCTTTCTTT
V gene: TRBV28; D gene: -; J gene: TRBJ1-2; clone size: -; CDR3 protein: CASSLYRDIGYTF; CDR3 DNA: TGTGCCAGCAGCCTGTACAGGGACATTGGCTACACCTTC
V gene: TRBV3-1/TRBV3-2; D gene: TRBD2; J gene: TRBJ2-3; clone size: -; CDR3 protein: CASSHLSGVTDTQYF; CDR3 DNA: TGTGCCAGCAGCCACCTTAGCGGGGTAACAGATACGCAGTATTTT
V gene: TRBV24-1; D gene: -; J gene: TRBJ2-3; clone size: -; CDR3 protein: CATSDPSGLSTDTQYF; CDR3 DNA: TGTGCCACCAGTGATCCCAGCGGGCTAAGCACAGATACGCAGTATTTT
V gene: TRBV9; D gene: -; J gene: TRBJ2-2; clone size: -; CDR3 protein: CASSVGGTTKRELFF; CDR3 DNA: TGTGCCAGCAGCGTAGGGGGGACCACGAAGAGGGAGCTGTTTTTT
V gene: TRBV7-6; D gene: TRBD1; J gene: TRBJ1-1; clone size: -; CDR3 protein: CASSSAGGAGTEAFF; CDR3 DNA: TGTGCCAGCAGCTCCGCAGGGGGCGCGGGGACTGAAGCTTTCTTT
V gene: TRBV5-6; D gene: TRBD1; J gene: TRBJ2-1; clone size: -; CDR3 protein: CASSLEARDRVYNEQFF; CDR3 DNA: TGTGCCAGCAGCTTGGAAGCGAGGGACAGGGTCTACAATGAGCAGTTCTTC
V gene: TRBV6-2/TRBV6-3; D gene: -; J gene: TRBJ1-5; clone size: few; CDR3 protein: CASSYPPGIQPQHF; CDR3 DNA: TGTGCCAGCAGTTACCCCCCAGGGATTCAGCCCCAGCATTTT
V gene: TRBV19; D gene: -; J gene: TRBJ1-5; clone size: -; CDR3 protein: CASSIAQGRTSGGNQPQHF; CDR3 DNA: TGTGCCAGTAGTATAGCCCAGGGAAGGACATCAGGCGGCAATCAGCCCCAGCATTTT
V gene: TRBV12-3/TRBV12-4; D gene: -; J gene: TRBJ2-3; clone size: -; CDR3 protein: CASSFLRGTQYF; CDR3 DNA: TGTGCCAGCAGCTTCCTCCGTGGTACGCAGTATTTT
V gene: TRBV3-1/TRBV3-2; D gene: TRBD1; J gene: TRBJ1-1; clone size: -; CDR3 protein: CASSQGVQGVVNTEAFF; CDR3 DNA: TGTGCCAGCAGCCAAGGAGTACAGGGGGTCGTGAACACTGAAGCTTTCTTT
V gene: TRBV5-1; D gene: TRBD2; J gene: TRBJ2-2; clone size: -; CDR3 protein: CASSHPAGGSTGELFF; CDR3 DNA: TGCGCCAGCAGCCACCCAGCGGGGGGGAGCACCGGGGAGCTGTTTTTT
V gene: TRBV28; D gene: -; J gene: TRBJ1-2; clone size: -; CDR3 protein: CASSVGTYGYTF; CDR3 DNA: TGTGCCAGCAGTGTCGGGACATATGGCTACACCTTC
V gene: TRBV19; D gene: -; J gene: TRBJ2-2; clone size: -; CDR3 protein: CASSIREYTGELFF; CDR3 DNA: TGTGCCAGTAGTATAAGGGAGTACACCGGGGAGCTGTTTTTT
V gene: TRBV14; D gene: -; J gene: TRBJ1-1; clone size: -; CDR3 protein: CASSQDWGRVDTEAFF; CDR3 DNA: TGTGCCAGCAGCCAAGATTGGGGGCGAGTAGACACTGAAGCTTTCTTT
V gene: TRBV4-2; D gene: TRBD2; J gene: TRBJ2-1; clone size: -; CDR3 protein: CASSLKAGGHGGSYNEQFF; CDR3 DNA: TGTGCCAGCAGCCTTAAGGCGGGGGGGCACGGGGGTTCCTACAATGAGCAGTTCTTC
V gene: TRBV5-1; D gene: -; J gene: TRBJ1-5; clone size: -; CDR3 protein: CASSVLDSGQFNQPQHF; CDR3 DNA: TGCGCCAGCAGCGTTTTGGATTCAGGACAGTTCAATCAGCCCCAGCATTTT
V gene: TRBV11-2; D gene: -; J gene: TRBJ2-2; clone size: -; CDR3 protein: CASSLVLTGELFF; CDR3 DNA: TGTGCCAGCAGCTTAGTACTTACCGGGGAGCTGTTTTTT
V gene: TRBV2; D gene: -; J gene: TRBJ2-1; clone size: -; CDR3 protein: CASSDTRGYNEQFF; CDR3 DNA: TGTGCCAGCAGTGATACGAGGGGGTACAATGAGCAGTTCTTC
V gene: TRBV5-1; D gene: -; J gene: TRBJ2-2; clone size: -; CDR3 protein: CASSSTGRLTNTGELFF; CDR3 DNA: TGCGCCAGCAGCTCAACGGGGCGCTTAACTAACACCGGGGAGCTGTTTTTT
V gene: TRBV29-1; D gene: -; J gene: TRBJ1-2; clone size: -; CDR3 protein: CSVEIVGTYGYTF; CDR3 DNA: TGCAGCGTTGAGATAGTGGGCACTTACGGCTACACCTTC
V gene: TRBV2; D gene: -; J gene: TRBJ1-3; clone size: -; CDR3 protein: CASSEEGLRNTIYF; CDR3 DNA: TGTGCCAGCAGTGAGGAGGGTCTGAGAAACACCATATATTTT
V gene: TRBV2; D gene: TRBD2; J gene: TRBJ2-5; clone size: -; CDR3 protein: CASTRLAGGLGTQYF; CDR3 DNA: TGTGCCAGCACTCGACTAGCGGGGGGGCTCGGGACCCAGTACTTC
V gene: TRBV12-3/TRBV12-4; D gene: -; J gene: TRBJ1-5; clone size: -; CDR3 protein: CASRNSNNQPQHF; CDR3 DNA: TGTGCCAGCAGAAACAGTAACAATCAGCCCCAGCATTTT
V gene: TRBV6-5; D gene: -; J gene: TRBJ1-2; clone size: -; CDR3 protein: CASSYGNRVMDYGYTF; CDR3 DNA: TGTGCCAGCAGTTACGGCAACAGGGTGATGGACTATGGCTACACCTTC
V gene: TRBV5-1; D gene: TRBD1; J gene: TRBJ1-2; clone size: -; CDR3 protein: CASSLTGQGVYGYTF; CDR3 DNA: TGCGCCAGCAGCCTAACGGGACAGGGGGTCTATGGCTACACCTTC
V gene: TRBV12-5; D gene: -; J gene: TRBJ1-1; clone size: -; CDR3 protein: CASAPRIGYTEAFF; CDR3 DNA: TGTGCTAGTGCTCCTCGGATCGGGTACACTGAAGCTTTCTTT
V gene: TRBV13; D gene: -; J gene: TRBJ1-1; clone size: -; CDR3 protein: CASSFNRANTEAFF; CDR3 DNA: TGTGCCAGCAGCTTCAACAGAGCAAACACTGAAGCTTTCTTT
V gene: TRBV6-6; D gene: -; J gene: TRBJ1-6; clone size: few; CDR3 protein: CASSYAGQLNNSPLHF; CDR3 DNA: TGTGCCAGCAGTTACGCCGGACAATTGAATAATTCACCCCTCCACTTT
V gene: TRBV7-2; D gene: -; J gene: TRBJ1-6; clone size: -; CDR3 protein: CASSNQGFSPLHF; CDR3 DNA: TGTGCCAGCAGCAATCAGGGTTTTTCACCCCTCCACTTT
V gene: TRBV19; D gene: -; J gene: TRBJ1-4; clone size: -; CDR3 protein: CASTTSLRVHEKLFF; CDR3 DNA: TGTGCCAGTACCACATCGCTGAGGGTCCATGAAAAACTGTTTTTT
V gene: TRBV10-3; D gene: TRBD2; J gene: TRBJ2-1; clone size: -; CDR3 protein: CAISVNPGTSGGGQFF; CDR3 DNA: TGTGCCATCAGTGTTAACCCCGGGACTAGCGGGGGGGGGCAGTTCTTC
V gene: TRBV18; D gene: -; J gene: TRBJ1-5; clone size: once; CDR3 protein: CASSPEGVSNQPQHF; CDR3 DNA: TGTGCCAGCTCACCGGAGGGGGTTAGCAATCAGCCCCAGCATTTT
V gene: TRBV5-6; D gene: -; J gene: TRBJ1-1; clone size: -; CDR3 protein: CASSLEPAGMNTEAFF; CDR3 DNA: TGTGCCAGCAGCTTGGAACCAGCGGGGATGAACACTGAAGCTTTCTTT
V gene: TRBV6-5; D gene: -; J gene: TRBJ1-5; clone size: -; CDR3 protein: CASRSIYSNQPQHF; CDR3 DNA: TGTGCCAGCAGGAGCATCTATAGCAATCAGCCCCAGCATTTT
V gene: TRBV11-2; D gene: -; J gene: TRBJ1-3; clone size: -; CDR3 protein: CASSLAGTATGNTIYF; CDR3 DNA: TGTGCCAGCAGCTTAGCCGGGACCGCTACTGGAAACACCATATATTTT
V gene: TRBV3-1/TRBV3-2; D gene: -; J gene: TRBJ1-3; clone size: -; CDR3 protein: CASSQVMGSGNTIYF; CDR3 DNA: TGTGCCAGCAGCCAAGTCATGGGATCTGGAAACACCATATATTTT
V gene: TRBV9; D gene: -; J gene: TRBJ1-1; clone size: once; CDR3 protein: CASSVRQDNEAFF; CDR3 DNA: TGTGCCAGCAGCGTAAGACAAGATAATGAAGCTTTCTTT
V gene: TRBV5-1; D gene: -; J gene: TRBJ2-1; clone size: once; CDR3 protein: CASSLDGGRLYNEQFF; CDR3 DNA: TGCGCCAGCAGCTTGGACGGGGGGCGCCTTTACAATGAGCAGTTCTTC
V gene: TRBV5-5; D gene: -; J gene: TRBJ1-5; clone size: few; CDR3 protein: CASSRVPGGDQPQHF; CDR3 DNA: TGTGCCAGCAGCAGGGTCCCGGGAGGGGATCAGCCCCAGCATTTT
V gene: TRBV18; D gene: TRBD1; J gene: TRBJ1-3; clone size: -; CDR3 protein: CASSLSTGQRGNTIYF; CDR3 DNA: TGTGCCAGCTCACTGTCGACAGGGCAGCGTGGAAACACCATATATTTT
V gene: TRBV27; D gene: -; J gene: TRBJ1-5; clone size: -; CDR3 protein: CASSFGGNSNQPQHF; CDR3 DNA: TGTGCCAGCAGTTTCGGGGGCAATAGCAATCAGCCCCAGCATTTT
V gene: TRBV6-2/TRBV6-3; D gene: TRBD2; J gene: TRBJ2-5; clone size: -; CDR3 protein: CASSYPKRGQETQYF; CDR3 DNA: TGTGCCAGCAGTTACCCAAAGCGGGGACAAGAGACCCAGTACTTC
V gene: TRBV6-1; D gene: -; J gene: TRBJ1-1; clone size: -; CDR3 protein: CASSEFGPSNTEAFF; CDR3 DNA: TGTGCCAGCAGTGAGTTCGGGCCGTCCAACACTGAAGCTTTCTTT
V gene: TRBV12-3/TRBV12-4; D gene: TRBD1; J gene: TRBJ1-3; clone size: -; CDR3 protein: CASSSRQGVTIYF; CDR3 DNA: TGTGCCAGCAGTTCCCGACAGGGAGTCACCATATATTTT